The 14 T cell receptor beta chains in this list originate from one sample, sequenced in a study of blood T cells in healthy people across ages. With a J-beta primer mix and a sample-barcoded 5' primer, a second PCR ran about 7 to 11 cycles. From the 5' RACE reads, TCRdb called clonotypes with MiXCR, one entry per CDR3 protein. The sample comprises 550,000 to 750,000 distinct CDR3 sequences, around 21% of which are singletons, and approximately 3.7% rests with the top ten. Sequencing was carried out using blood. These receptors came from a man aged 70-80 years in good health.

The rearrangement joins TRBV10-3 to TRBJ2-7; D is uncertain. V shed 4 bases and J shed 2 bases, with 12 bases lying between them. CDR1 ENHRY and CDR2 SYGVKD come from the germline V gene. The CDR3 runs to 14 residues. The CDR3 spells CAISGGRNPYEQYF. In nucleotides, the CDR3 is TGTGCCATCAGTGGGGGTAGGAACCCCTACGAGCAGTACTTC.

About this clonotype itself: Germline and junction disagree at one end, which may indicate a read error. The V gene is TRBV5-6, the J gene TRBJ1-2; no definite D call. CDR3 length: 14 amino acids. Germline V gives CDR1 SGHDT, CDR2 YYEEEE. CDR3 DNA: TGTGGCAGCAGCTTGGTTCCCGGGAAGTATGGCTACACCTTC. It specifies CGSSLVPGKYGYTF.

This chain connects TRBV20-1 to TRBJ2-1, with D possibly matching TRBD1 (5 bases). The CDR3 has 15 amino acids. Germline CDR1 DFQATT, CDR2 SNEGSKA (reference sequence). Trimming left V 6 bases short and J 0 bases short, with 15 bases between. The chain's CDR3 is CSAWKGISSYNEQFF. The CDR3 nucleotides read TGCAGTGCATGGAAGGGGATTAGCTCCTACAATGAGCAGTTCTTC.

The chain links TRBV20-1 to TRBJ2-3; D is unclear. This CDR3 is 15 amino acids long. CDR1 and CDR2 (germline): DFQATT, SNEGSKA (reference sequence). V was clipped by 3 bases and J by 1 base, with 14 bases between them. The chain's CDR3 is CSASVSDGRTDTQYF. The DNA of the CDR3 is TGCAGTGCTAGCGTTTCCGACGGCCGCACAGATACGCAGTATTTT.

This clonotype occurred a few times. The rearrangement links TRBV4-2 to TRBJ2-3, with 7 positions matching TRBD1. V lost 4 bases to trimming and J lost 7 bases; unmatched junction nucleotides: 8. The CDR3 spans 14 residues. The germline CDR1 and CDR2 sequences are LGHNA and YNFKEQ. CDR3 sequence reads: CASSLRDSPNTQYF. CDR3 DNA: TGTGCCAGCAGCCTAAGGGACAGCCCAAATACGCAGTATTTT.

This clonotype came up a few times. A read error is likely, as this CDR3 ends without the conserved phenylalanine or tryptophan. This sequence joins TRBV29-1 and TRBJ1-1; a weak D match, TRBD1 (5 bases). The germline gives CDR1 SQVTM, CDR2 ANQGSEA. This CDR3 contains 13 residues. Trimming pared 1 base from V and 0 bases from J, leaving 6 bases between. CDR3 in amino acids: CSVEVTVNTEAFI. In DNA, the CDR3 is TGCAGCGTTGAAGTGACAGTGAACACTGAAGCTTTCATT.

V is TRBV20-1 and J is TRBJ2-5; 7 bases match TRBD1. The J call may be mistaken, given a closer DNA end match to TRBJ2-7. CDR1 and CDR2 from the germline V gene are DFQATT and SNEGSKA (reference sequence). The CDR3 runs 14 residues. As DNA, the CDR3 is TGCAGTGCTAGGCCAGGGACAGCCACCTACGAGCAGTACTTC. This sequence encodes CSARPGTATYEQYF.

The rearrangement uses TRBV5-1 and TRBJ1-5, with D perhaps matching TRBD1 (5 bases). Looked up from germline, CDR1 is SGHRS and CDR2 is YFSETQ. The CDR3 contains 15 residues. Trimming took off 0 bases at V and 3 bases at J, with 10 bases between the two ends. The CDR3 sequence: CASSLAGVTNQPQHF. The CDR3 DNA follows: TGCGCCAGCAGCTTGGCGGGGGTGACCAATCAGCCCCAGCATTTT.

This clonotype was seen more than once but under ten times. V usage is TRBV3-1 and J usage is TRBJ2-5; a weak D match, TRBD2 (5 bases). CDR3 size: 13 residues. Looked up from germline, CDR1 is LGHDT and CDR2 is YNNKEL (reference sequence). The V gene lost 5 bases and the J gene lost 9 bases, with 16 bases spanning the gap. For the CDR3, the DNA is TGTGCCAGCAGCGCGAGAGGGTCCCGGGCCCAGTACTTC. Amino acids: CASSARGSRAQYF.

This CDR3 is CSARLNDGQETQYF. The CDR3 nucleotides read TGCAGTGCCAGGCTAAATGACGGACAAGAGACCCAGTACTTC. The genes are TRBV20-1 and TRBJ2-5; D unresolved. This CDR3 has 14 residues. Deletions cut 6 bases from V and 2 bases from J, with 16 bases between. In germline, CDR1 is DFQATT, CDR2 SNEGSKA (reference sequence).

The rearrangement links TRBV20-1 to TRBJ2-4; 7 bases map to TRBD1. Germline loops: CDR1 DFQATT, CDR2 SNEGSKA (reference sequence). V shed 3 bases and J 8 bases; nucleotides not matched to a gene: 7. The CDR3 is made up of 13 amino acids. CDR3 amino acids: CSARRQGVDIQYF. CDR3 sequence (DNA): TGCAGTGCTAGGAGGCAGGGGGTAGACATTCAGTACTTC.

This clonotype was detected a few times. The chain recombines TRBV6-4 with TRBJ2-1; D is unresolved. Deletions cut 5 bases from V and 0 bases from J, with 11 bases between. The CDR3 has 15 amino acids. Germline V gene lookup returns CDR1 MRHNA and CDR2 SNTAGT. CDR3 protein: CASSPQASSYNEQFF. CDR3 bases: TGTGCCAGCAGTCCCCAGGCGAGCTCCTACAATGAGCAGTTCTTC.

V and J are TRBV12-3 or TRBV12-4 and TRBJ2-1; D is unresolved. V was cut by 7 bases and J by 2 bases, with 12 bases left in between. The CDR3 is 14 residues long. The CDR3 loop reads CASITSQAYNEQFF. CDR3 sequence (DNA): TGTGCCAGCATTACATCACAAGCCTACAATGAGCAGTTCTTC.

This clonotype has more than one count but fewer than ten. The chain is built from TRBV6-1 and TRBJ2-6; 9 nucleotides line up with TRBD1. Germline assignment: CDR1 MNHNS and CDR2 SASEGT. The CDR3 loop spans 17 amino acids. Trimming at V came to 7 bases and at J to 0 bases, leaving 7 bases not matched to a gene. Written as DNA, the CDR3 is TGTGCCAGCACCCGGACAGGGGCGGACTCTGGGGCCAACGTCCTGACTTTC. Its protein product is CASTRTGADSGANVLTF.